This TCR beta chain comes out of a study of T cell changes during pregnancy in multiple sclerosis. This CDR3 is built from 15 residues. From germline, CDR1 is SNHLY and CDR2 FYNNEI. The ends lost 5 bases at V and 1 base at J; junction bases unmatched: 6. Assay used: immunoSEQ multiplex PCR; TCRdb lists only in-frame clones, some missing. There are approximately 100,000 clones in the sample; 92% occur only once, and around 1.5% lies in the top ten. The sequencing used peripheral blood, collected after pregnancy. The genes are TRBV2 and TRBJ2-3, with 7 bases lining up with TRBD2. The sequence derives from a female donor with multiple sclerosis, enrolled in a pregnancy study. In DNA form, the CDR3 reads TGTGCCAGCAGTAATAGCGGGCGAGGCACAGATACGCAGTATTTT. This codes for CASSNSGRGTDTQYF.